This record looks at one TCR beta chain sequence and its context. No antigen is known for it. Ahead of sequencing, the ViraFEST assay grew antigen-specific CD4+ T cells using viral peptide pools. Following 10 days of culture, CD4+ T cells were isolated. No vaccinee had earlier SARS-CoV-2 infection, and nucleocapsid antibodies were negative. This specimen comes from a study of vaccination effects on CD4 cells after COVID-19. CDR3 length: 16 amino acids. The protocol was immunoSEQ multiplex PCR, while the TCRdb copy is restricted to in-frame clones and leaves out a portion. The data show fewer than 25,000 clones, approximately 64% seen once.

The rearrangement joins TRBV21-1 to TRBJ2-7; the table assigns TRBD1, which was not confirmed against the DNA. TRBV21-1 has pseudogene status. The TCR originated in a human donor who received a COVID-19 vaccine. This specimen consisted of CD4+ T cells from PBMCs cultured with HCoV-OC43 spike peptides, obtained before COVID-19 vaccination. Subset described: HCoV-OC43 spike overlapping peptide pool stimulation. The CDR3 DNA reads as TGTGCCAGCAGCAAAGTTGGGACAGCATTAGCCTACGAGCAGTACTTC. It translates to CASSKVGTALAYEQYF.